Sequencing of this TCR beta chain was carried out in a study of shared clonotypes between healthy human individuals. Study information: The cohort comprised a couple of women and a few men. Their ages spanned 18 to 49 years.

Study observations and caveats: Several donors had 5% to 6.5% of their naive CD4 clonotypes in common. Some clonotypes were shared by all four sorted-subset donors, while others were not shared. The non-shared ones had lower generation probabilities than the shared ones.

Profiling relied on immunoSEQ multiplex PCR, and the TCRdb table lists in-frame clones only, not all of them. The table records about 2.4 million clones, over 85% of them present only once. Worth noting for this clone: The target antigen is unknown.

The receptor comes from a man aged 18 to 35 in good health. Sequenced material: naive CD4+ T cells sorted from blood. Subset indicated: CD45RA+ positively selected.

The CDR3 region is CASSPTNTYNSPLHF. CDR3 sequence (DNA): TGTGCCAGCTCCCCAACCAATACCTATAATTCACCCCTCCACTTT. The genes are TRBV6-4 and TRBJ1-6, with no clear D. In germline, CDR1 is MRHNA, CDR2 SNTAGT. The CDR3 runs 15 residues. Trimming removed 8 bases from V and 2 bases from J, with 13 bases in between.